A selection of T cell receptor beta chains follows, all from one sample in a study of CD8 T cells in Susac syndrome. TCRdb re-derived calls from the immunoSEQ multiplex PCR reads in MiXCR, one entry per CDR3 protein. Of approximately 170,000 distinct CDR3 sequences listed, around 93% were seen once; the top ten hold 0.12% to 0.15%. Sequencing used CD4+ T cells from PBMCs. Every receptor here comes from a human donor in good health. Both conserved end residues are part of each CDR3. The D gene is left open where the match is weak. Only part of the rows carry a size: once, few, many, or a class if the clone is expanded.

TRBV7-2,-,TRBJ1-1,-,CASSFGSLTTEAFF,TGTGCCAGCAGCTTTGGAAGTTTGACCACTGAAGCTTTCTTT
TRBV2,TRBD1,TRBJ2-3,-,CANQPGQGANTQYF,TGTGCCAACCAACCGGGACAGGGGGCGAATACGCAGTATTTT
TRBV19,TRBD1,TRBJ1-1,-,CASSTGQMNTEAFF,TGTGCCAGTAGTACGGGACAGATGAACACTGAAGCTTTCTTT
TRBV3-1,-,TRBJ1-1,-,CASSQEGSPPRAFF,TGTGCCAGCAGCCAAGAGGGGTCCCCGCCCCGAGCTTTCTTT
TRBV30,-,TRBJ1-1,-,CAWSVRGLRAFF,TGTGCCTGGAGTGTAAGGGGACTACGAGCTTTCTTT
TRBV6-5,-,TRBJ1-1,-,CASSYSGGTAFF,TGTGCCAGCAGTTACTCTGGGGGAACGGCTTTCTTT
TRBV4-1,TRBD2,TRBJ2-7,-,CASSTPGLTYEQYF,TGCGCCAGCAGCACCCCGGGACTAACCTACGAGCAGTACTTC
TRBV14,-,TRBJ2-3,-,CASSQRRITDTQYF,TGTGCCAGCAGCCAGAGGCGGATAACAGATACGCAGTATTTT
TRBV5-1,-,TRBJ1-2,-,CASSAQGPGGYGYTF,TGCGCCAGCAGCGCACAGGGCCCCGGTGGCTATGGCTACACCTTC
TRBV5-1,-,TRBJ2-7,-,CASRRDWSSYEQYF,TGCGCCAGCAGACGGGACTGGAGCTCCTACGAGCAGTACTTC
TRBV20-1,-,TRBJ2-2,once,CSARAGTGELFF,TGCAGTGCTAGAGCAGGAACCGGGGAGCTGTTTTTT
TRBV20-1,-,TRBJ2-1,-,CSARVAGTYNEQFF,TGCAGTGCTAGAGTGGCGGGAACCTACAATGAGCAGTTCTTC
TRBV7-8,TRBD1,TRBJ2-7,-,CASSPYRDRVSEQYF,TGTGCCAGCAGCCCATACCGGGACAGGGTCTCCGAGCAGTACTTC
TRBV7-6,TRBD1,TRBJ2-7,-,CASSPRQGSYEQYF,TGTGCCAGCAGCCCAAGACAGGGTTCCTACGAGCAGTACTTC
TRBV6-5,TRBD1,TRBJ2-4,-,CASSATGTNIQYF,TGTGCCAGCAGTGCGACAGGGACGAACATTCAGTACTTC
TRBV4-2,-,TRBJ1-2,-,CASSQDGGAAASRGYTF,TGTGCCAGCAGCCAAGACGGAGGGGCAGCGGCCTCCCGAGGCTACACCTTC
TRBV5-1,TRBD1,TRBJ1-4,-,CASSPRGQGGEKLFF,TGCGCCAGCAGCCCTCGTGGACAGGGGGGCGAAAAACTGTTTTTT
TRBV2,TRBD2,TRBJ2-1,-,CASLPGTSGNEQFF,TGTGCCAGTTTACCGGGGACTAGCGGAAATGAGCAGTTCTTC
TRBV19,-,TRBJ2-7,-,CATEWLGEYEQYF,TGTGCCACGGAATGGTTAGGGGAATACGAGCAGTACTTC
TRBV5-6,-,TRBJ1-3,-,CASSLELRADTIYF,TGTGCCAGCAGCTTGGAACTCAGGGCGGACACCATATATTTT
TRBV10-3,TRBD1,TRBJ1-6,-,CAISESTGEGSPLHF,TGTGCCATCAGTGAGTCGACAGGGGAAGGTTCACCCCTCCACTTT
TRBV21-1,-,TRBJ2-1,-,CASSKVQALDEQFF,TGTGCCAGCAGCAAAGTCCAAGCCTTGGATGAGCAGTTCTTC
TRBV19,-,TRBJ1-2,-,CAAGWGPSYGYTF,TGTGCCGCAGGGTGGGGACCCAGCTATGGCTACACCTTC
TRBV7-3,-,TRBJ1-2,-,CASSSQVTGSYGYTF,TGTGCCAGCAGCTCCCAAGTGACAGGTTCCTATGGCTACACCTTC
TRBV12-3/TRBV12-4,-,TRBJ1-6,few,CASSFQGFYNSPLHF,TGTGCCAGCAGTTTCCAGGGCTTCTATAATTCACCCCTCCACTTT
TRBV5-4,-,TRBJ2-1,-,CASSLERANEQFF,TGTGCCAGCAGCTTGGAGCGGGCGAATGAGCAGTTCTTC
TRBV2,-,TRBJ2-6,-,CASSEQSGANVLTF,TGTGCCAGCAGTGAGCAGTCTGGGGCCAACGTCCTGACTTTC
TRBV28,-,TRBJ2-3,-,CASSTTDTQYF,TGTGCCAGCAGTACCACAGATACGCAGTATTTT
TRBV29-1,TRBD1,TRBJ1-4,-,CSVETGQGGQFNEKLFF,TGCAGCGTTGAGACGGGACAGGGCGGACAATTCAATGAAAAACTGTTTTTT
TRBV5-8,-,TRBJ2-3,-,CASSLRGADTQYF,TGTGCCAGCAGCTTGAGGGGCGCAGATACGCAGTATTTT
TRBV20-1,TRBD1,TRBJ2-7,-,CSAKKTGGGSYEQYF,TGCAGTGCTAAAAAAACAGGGGGAGGCTCCTACGAGCAGTACTTC
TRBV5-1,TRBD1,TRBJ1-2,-,CASSLAGTGGLGYTF,TGCGCCAGCAGCTTGGCCGGGACAGGGGGCCTTGGCTACACCTTC
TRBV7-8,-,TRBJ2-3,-,CASSLLAGEKDTQYF,TGTGCCAGCAGCTTACTGGCCGGGGAAAAGGATACGCAGTATTTT
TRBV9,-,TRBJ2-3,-,CASSASQDTQYF,TGTGCCAGCAGCGCATCTCAGGATACGCAGTATTTT
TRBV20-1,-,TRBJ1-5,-,CSARDGGSQPQHF,TGCAGTGCTAGAGATGGGGGGAGTCAGCCCCAGCATTTT
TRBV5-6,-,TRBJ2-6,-,CASSLQSGANVLTF,TGTGCCAGCAGCTTACAATCTGGGGCCAACGTCCTGACTTTC
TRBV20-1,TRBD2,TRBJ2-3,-,CSASIAGGTDTQYF,TGCAGTGCTAGTATCGCGGGGGGCACAGATACGCAGTATTTT
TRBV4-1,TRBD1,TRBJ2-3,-,CASSLRQGVTDTQYF,TGCGCCAGCAGCCTCCGACAGGGGGTCACAGATACGCAGTATTTT
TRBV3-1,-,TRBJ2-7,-,CASSPSRVIIEQYF,TGTGCCAGCAGCCCCAGCAGGGTGATTATCGAGCAGTACTTC
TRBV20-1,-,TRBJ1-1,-,CSARDFDRLNTEAFF,TGCAGTGCTAGAGACTTCGACAGGTTAAACACTGAAGCTTTCTTT